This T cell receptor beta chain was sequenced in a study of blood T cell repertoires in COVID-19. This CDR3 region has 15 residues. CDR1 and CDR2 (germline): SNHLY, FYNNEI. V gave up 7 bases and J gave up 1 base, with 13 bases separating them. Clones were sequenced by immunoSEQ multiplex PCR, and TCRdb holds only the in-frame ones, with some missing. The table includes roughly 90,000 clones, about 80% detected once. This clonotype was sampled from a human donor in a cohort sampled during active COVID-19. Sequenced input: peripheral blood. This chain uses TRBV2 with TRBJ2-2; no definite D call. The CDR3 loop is CASKRIAVNTGELFF. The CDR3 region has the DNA TGTGCCAGCAAACGGATAGCAGTGAACACCGGGGAGCTGTTTTTT.